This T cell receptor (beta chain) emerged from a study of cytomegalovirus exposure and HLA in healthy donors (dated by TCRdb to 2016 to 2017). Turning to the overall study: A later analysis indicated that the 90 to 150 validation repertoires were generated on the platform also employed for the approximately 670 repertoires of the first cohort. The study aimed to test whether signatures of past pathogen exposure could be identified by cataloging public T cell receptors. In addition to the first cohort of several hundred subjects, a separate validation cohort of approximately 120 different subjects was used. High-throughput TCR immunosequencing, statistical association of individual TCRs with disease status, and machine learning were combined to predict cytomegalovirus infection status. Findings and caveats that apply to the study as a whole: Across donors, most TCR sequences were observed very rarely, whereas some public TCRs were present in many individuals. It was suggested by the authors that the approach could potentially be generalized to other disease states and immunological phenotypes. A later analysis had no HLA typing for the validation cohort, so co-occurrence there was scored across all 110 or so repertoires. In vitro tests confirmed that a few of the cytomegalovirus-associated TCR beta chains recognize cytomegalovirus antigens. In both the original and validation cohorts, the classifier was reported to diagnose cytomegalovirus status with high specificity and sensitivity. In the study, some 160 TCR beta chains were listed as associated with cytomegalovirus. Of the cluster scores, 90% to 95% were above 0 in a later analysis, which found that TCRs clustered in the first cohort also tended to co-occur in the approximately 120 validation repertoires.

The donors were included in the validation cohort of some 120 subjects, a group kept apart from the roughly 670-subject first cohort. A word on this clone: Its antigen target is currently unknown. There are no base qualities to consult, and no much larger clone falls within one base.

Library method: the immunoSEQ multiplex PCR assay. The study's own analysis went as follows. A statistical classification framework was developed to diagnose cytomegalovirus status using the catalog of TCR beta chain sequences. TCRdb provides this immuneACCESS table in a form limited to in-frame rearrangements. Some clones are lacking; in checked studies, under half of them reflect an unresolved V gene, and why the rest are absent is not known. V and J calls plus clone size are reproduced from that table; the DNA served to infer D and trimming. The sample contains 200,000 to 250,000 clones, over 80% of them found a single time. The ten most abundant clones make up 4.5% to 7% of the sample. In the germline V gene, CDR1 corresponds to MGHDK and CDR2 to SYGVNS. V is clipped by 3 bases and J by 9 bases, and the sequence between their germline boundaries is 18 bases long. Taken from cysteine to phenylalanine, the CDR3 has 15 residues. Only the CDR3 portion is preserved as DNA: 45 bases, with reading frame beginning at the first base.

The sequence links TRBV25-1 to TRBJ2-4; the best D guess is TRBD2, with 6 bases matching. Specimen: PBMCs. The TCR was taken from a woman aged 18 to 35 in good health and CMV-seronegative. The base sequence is TGTGCCAGCAGTGATACGGGACTCCCGGCGGGCATTCAGTACTTC. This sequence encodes CASSDTGLPAGIQYF.